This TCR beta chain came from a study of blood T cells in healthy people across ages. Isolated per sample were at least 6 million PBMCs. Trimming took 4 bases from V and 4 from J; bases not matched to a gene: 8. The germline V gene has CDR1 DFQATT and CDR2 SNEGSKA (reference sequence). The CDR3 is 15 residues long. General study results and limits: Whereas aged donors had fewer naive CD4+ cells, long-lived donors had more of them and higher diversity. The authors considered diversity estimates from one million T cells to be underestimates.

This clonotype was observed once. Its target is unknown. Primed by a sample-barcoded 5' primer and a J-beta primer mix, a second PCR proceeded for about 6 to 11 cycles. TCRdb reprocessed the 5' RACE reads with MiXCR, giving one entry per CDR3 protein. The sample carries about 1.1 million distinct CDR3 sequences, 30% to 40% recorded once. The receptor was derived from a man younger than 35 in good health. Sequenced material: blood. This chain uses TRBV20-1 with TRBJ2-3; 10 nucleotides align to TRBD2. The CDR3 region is CSAMLAGGRSDTQYF. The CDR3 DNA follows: TGCAGTGCTATGTTAGCGGGAGGACGGTCAGATACGCAGTATTTT.